The clone carrying this T cell receptor (beta chain) turned up a few times. After removal of 6 bases from V and 8 bases from J, the junction contained 4 bases not matched to a gene. Germline V gives CDR1 SNHLY, CDR2 FYNNEI. The CDR3 extends over 12 amino acids. This entry is derived from a study of control samples from healthy donors and cancer patients. Profiling relied on immunoSEQ multiplex PCR, and the TCRdb table lists in-frame clones only, not all of them. Of 100,000 or so clones listed, roughly three quarters were seen once; the top ten hold about 10%. This sequence joins TRBV2 and TRBJ1-2; 9 nucleotides line up with TRBD1. The clonotype originates from a woman aged 30 to 39 in good health. The sequencing sample was made of blood. The CDR3 loop reads CASRWDREGYTF. The CDR3 DNA follows: TGTGCCAGCAGGTGGGACAGGGAAGGCTACACCTTC.